A selection of T cell receptor beta chains follows, all from one sample in a study of T cell changes during pregnancy in multiple sclerosis. TCRdb's table, derived via immunoSEQ multiplex PCR, lists solely in-frame clones and lacks some. The sample lists just over 50,000 clones, 92% seen once, with approximately 0.6% in the top ten. This specimen consisted of CD4+ T cells from peripheral blood mononuclear cells, obtained after pregnancy. These receptors originate from a female donor with multiple sclerosis, enrolled in a pregnancy study. Each CDR3 is given with its conserved first and last residue. A D gene is named only where the DNA matches it firmly. Some rows mark clone size as missing; the rest say once, few, many or name a class of expanded clone.

size	D	J	V	CDR3	DNA
once	NA	TRBJ2-5	TRBV7-9	CASSSEQETQYF	TGTGCCAGCAGCTCTGAGCAAGAGACCCAGTACTTC
NA	TRBD2	TRBJ2-1	TRBV25-1	CASSEHSGRWFF	TGTGCCAGCAGTGAGCATAGCGGGAGATGGTTCTTC
NA	TRBD1	TRBJ1-2	TRBV29-1	CSGQGYSGYTF	TGCAGCGGACAGGGGTATAGTGGCTACACCTTC
NA	NA	TRBJ2-7	TRBV18	CASSVRRSGESEQYF	TGTGCCAGCTCCGTTCGCCGGTCAGGGGAATCCGAGCAGTACTTC
NA	NA	TRBJ2-2	TRBV7-2	CASSLEGSNTGELFF	TGTGCCAGCAGCTTAGAAGGGAGTAACACCGGGGAGCTGTTTTTT
NA	NA	TRBJ2-3	TRBV19	CASSLRGSYTDTQYF	TGTGCCAGTAGTCTCCGGGGTAGTTACACAGATACGCAGTATTTT
NA	NA	TRBJ1-5	TRBV10-3	CAISESEGAGQPQHF	TGTGCCATCAGTGAGTCGGAGGGAGCGGGGCAGCCCCAGCATTTT
NA	NA	TRBJ1-1	TRBV29-1	CSVVASAGNTEAFF	TGCAGCGTTGTGGCCTCCGCGGGGAACACTGAAGCTTTCTTT
NA	NA	TRBJ1-6	TRBV7-3	CASSQTGGYNSPLHF	TGTGCCAGCAGCCAGACCGGGGGCTATAATTCACCCCTCCACTTT
NA	TRBD2	TRBJ2-7	TRBV9	CASSFTAGTTSYEQYF	TGTGCCAGCAGCTTTACCGCCGGGACTACCAGCTACGAGCAGTACTTC
NA	NA	TRBJ2-2	TRBV6-1	CASSSKTGNTGELFF	TGTGCCAGCAGTTCCAAGACAGGGAACACCGGGGAGCTGTTTTTT
NA	TRBD2	TRBJ2-5	TRBV19	CASSWTSGKEETQYF	TGTGCCAGTAGCTGGACTAGCGGGAAGGAGGAGACCCAGTACTTC
NA	NA	TRBJ2-3	TRBV7-9	CASSPERRLVTDTQYF	TGTGCCAGCAGCCCTGAGCGGCGGTTGGTCACAGATACGCAGTATTTT
NA	NA	TRBJ2-1	TRBV19	CASSLITGREQFF	TGTGCCAGTAGTTTGATTACAGGACGTGAGCAGTTCTTC
NA	TRBD2	TRBJ2-1	TRBV19	CASSTLAGGPQGEQFF	TGTGCCAGTAGTACCCTAGCGGGAGGGCCGCAAGGTGAGCAGTTCTTC
NA	TRBD2	TRBJ2-7	TRBV7-2	CASSSVRAGVNEQYF	TGTGCCAGCAGCAGCGTGAGGGCGGGAGTAAACGAGCAGTACTTC
NA	NA	TRBJ2-7	TRBV5-1	CASSLLGDYEQYF	TGCGCCAGCAGCTTGTTGGGAGACTACGAGCAGTACTTC
NA	TRBD1	TRBJ1-1	TRBV5-5	CASSRQGSLIGTEAFF	TGTGCCAGCAGCCGACAGGGGTCTTTGATTGGCACTGAAGCTTTCTTT
NA	NA	TRBJ1-1	TRBV27	CASSLRSGRDTEAFF	TGTGCCAGCAGTTTACGCTCAGGGAGGGACACTGAAGCTTTCTTT
NA	NA	TRBJ2-3	TRBV5-4	CASSEGTSTDTQYF	TGTGCCAGCTCGGAGGGAACTAGCACAGATACGCAGTATTTT
NA	TRBD2	TRBJ2-1	TRBV13	CASSLLELAGYNEQFF	TGTGCCAGCAGCTTACTGGAACTAGCGGGCTACAATGAGCAGTTCTTC
NA	NA	TRBJ1-2	TRBV15	CATSRGGGTTYGYTF	TGTGCCACCAGCAGAGGAGGAGGGACTACCTATGGCTACACCTTC
once	TRBD1	TRBJ2-1	TRBV6-6	CASSKTGTATYNEQFF	TGTGCCAGCAGTAAAACCGGGACAGCCACTTACAATGAGCAGTTCTTC
NA	NA	TRBJ2-5	TRBV6-5	CASSPKTGFQTQYF	TGTGCCAGCAGTCCTAAAACAGGGTTTCAGACCCAGTACTTC
few	NA	TRBJ2-7	TRBV5-6	CASSITGLGSYEQYF	TGTGCCAGCAGCATAACGGGACTCGGATCCTACGAGCAGTACTTC
NA	NA	TRBJ2-5	TRBV5-1	CASSLERAPGATQYF	TGCGCCAGCAGCTTGGAACGGGCCCCTGGGGCGACCCAGTACTTC
NA	NA	TRBJ2-3	TRBV19	CASSTPRDNSTDTQYF	TGTGCCAGTAGTACTCCTCGGGACAATAGCACAGATACGCAGTATTTT
NA	TRBD1	TRBJ1-5	TRBV7-9	CASSLFGDRGNQPQHF	TGTGCCAGCAGCTTATTTGGAGACAGGGGCAATCAGCCCCAGCATTTT
NA	TRBD2	TRBJ2-2	TRBV6-5	CASRRLAGHTGELFF	TGTGCCAGCAGGCGACTAGCGGGACACACCGGGGAGCTGTTTTTT
NA	TRBD1	TRBJ2-7	TRBV11-2	CASSSTGAAYEQYF	TGTGCCAGCAGTTCGACAGGGGCTGCCTACGAGCAGTACTTC
NA	TRBD2	TRBJ2-1	TRBV7-2	CASSLSSSGAYNEQFF	TGTGCCAGCAGCTTAAGTAGTAGCGGGGCTTACAATGAGCAGTTCTTC
NA	NA	TRBJ2-7	TRBV29-1	CSVADPGYEQYF	TGCAGCGTTGCGGATCCGGGCTACGAGCAGTACTTC
NA	TRBD2	TRBJ2-1	TRBV5-1	CASSQEREEQFF	TGCGCCAGCAGCCAGGAGCGGGAGGAGCAGTTCTTC